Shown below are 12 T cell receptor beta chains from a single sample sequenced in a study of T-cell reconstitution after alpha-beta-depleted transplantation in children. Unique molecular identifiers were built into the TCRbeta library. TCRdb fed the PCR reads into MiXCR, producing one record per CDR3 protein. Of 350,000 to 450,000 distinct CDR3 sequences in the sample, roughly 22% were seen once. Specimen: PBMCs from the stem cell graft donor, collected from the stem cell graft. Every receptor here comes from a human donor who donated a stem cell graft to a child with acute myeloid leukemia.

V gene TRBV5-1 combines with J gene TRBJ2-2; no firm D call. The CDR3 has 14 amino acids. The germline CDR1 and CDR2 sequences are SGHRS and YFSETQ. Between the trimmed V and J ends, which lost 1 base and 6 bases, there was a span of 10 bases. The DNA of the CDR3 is TGCGCCAGCAGCTTGCCGGGTGACGCCGGGGAGCTGTTTTTT. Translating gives CASSLPGDAGELFF.

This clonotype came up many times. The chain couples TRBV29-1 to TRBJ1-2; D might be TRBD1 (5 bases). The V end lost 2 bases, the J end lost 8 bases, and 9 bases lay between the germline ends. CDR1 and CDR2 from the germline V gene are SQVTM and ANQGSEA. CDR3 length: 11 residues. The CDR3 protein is CSVEYRDGYTF. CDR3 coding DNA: TGCAGCGTTGAATATAGGGACGGCTACACCTTC.

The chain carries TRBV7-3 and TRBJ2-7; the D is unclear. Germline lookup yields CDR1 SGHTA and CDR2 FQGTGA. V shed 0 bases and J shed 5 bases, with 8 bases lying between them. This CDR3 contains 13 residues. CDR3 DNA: TGTGCCAGCAGCTTAACCGCTACCCACGAGCAGTACTTC. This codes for CASSLTATHEQYF.

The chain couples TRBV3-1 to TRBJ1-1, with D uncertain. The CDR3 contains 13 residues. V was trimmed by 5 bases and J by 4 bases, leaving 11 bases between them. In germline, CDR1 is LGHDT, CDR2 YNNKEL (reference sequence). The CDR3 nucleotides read TGTGCCAGCAGCGCTCGACGGGGCACTGAAGCTTTCTTT. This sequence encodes CASSARRGTEAFF.

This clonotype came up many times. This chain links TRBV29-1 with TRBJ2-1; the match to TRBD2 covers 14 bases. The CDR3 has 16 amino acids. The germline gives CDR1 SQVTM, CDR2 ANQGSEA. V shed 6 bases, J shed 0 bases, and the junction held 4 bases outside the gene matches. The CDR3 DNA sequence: TGCAGCGTCGTCGGGACTAGCGGGAGCTCCTACAATGAGCAGTTCTTC. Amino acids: CSVVGTSGSSYNEQFF.

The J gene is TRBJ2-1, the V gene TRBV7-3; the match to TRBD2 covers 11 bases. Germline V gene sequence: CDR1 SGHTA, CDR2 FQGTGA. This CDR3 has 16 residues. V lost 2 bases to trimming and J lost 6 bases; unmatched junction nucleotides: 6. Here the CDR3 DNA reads TGTGCCAGCAGCTTAGTAGCGACTAGCGGGACCAATGAGCAGTTCTTC. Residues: CASSLVATSGTNEQFF.

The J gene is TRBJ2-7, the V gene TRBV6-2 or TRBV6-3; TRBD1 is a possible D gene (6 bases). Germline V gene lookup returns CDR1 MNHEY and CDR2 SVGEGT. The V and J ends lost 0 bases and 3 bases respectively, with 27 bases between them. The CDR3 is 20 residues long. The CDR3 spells CASSYSGQDSPSNSLYEQYF. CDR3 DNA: TGTGCCAGCAGTTACTCGGGGCAGGACAGCCCCTCAAATTCCCTCTACGAGCAGTACTTC.

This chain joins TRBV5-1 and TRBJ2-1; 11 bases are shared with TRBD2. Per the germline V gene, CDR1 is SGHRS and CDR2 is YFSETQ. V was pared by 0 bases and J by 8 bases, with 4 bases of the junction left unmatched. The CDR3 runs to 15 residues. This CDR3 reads CASSLALAGEDEQFF. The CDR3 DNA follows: TGCGCCAGCAGCTTGGCACTAGCGGGAGAGGATGAGCAGTTCTTC.

The DNA for the CDR3 is TGCGCCAGCAGCTTAAGAGAGGACGGGGAGCTGTTTTTT. Protein: CASSLREDGELFF. V is TRBV5-1 and J is TRBJ2-2, with D unclear. In germline, CDR1 is SGHRS, CDR2 YFSETQ. The CDR3 sequence is 13 residues long. V lost 2 bases, J lost 7 bases, and 9 bases lay in between. Based on the CDR3 plus reference TRBV5-1 and TRBJ2-2, the full variable domain is KAGVTQTPRYLIKTRGQQVTLSCSPISGHRSVSWYQQTPGQGLQFLFEYFSETQRNKGNFPGRFSGRQFSNSRSEMNVSTLELGDSALYLCASSLREDGELFFGEGSRLTVL.

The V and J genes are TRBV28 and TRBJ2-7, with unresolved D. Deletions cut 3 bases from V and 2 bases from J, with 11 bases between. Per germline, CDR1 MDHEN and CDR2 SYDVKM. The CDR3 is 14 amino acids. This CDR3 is CASSLSQEPYEQYF. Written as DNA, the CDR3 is TGTGCCAGCAGTTTGAGTCAGGAACCCTACGAGCAGTACTTC.

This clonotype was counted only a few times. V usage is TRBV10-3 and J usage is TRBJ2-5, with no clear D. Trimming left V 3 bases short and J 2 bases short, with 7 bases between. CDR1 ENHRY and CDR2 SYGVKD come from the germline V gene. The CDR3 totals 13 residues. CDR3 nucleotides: TGTGCCATCAGTGACGGGCGACAAGAGACCCAGTACTTC. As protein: CAISDGRQETQYF.

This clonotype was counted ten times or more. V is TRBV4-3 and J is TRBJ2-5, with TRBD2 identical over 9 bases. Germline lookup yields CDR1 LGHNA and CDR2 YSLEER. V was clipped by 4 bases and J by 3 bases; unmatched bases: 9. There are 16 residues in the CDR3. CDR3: CASSLTGLAGEETQYF. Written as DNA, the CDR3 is TGCGCCAGCAGCCTTACGGGACTAGCAGGGGAAGAGACCCAGTACTTC.